What follows is one T cell receptor (beta chain) and its context. Data came from immunoSEQ multiplex PCR; TCRdb stores just in-frame clones and leaves some out. This sample has fewer than 40,000 clones; roughly 87% occur once, and the top ten carry 8% to 10%. The data derive from a study of T cell changes during pregnancy in multiple sclerosis. The CDR3 is made up of 12 amino acids. CDR1 is SGHAT and CDR2 is FQNNGV in the germline V gene. The V and J ends lost 7 bases and 5 bases respectively, with 11 bases between them. Sequenced here: CD8+ T cells from peripheral blood mononuclear cells, sampled in the first trimester of pregnancy. The chain links TRBV11-2 to TRBJ2-5; no definite D call. This sequence originates from a female donor with multiple sclerosis, enrolled in a pregnancy study. CDR3 sequence: CASTLNGETQYF. CDR3 DNA: TGTGCCAGCACACTCAACGGGGAGACCCAGTACTTC. Using reference TRBV11-2 and TRBJ2-5 for the parts outside the CDR3, the full variable domain is EAGVAQSPRYKIIEKRQSVAFWCNPISGHATLYWYQQILGQGPKLLIQFQNNGVVDDSQLPKDRFSAERLKGVDSTLKIQPAKLEDSAVYLCASTLNGETQYFGPGTRLLVL.